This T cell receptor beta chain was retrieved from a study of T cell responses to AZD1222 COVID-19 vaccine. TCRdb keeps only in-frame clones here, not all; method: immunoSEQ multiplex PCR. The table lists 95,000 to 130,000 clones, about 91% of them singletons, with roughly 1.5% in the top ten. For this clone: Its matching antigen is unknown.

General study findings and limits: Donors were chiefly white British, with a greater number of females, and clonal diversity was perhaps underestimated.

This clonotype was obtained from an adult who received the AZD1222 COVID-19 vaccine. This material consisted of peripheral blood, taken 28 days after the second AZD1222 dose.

The CDR3 DNA is TGCAGCTCCCTCGTACCTGGGGCCGGGGAGCTGTTTTTT. Translation: CSSLVPGAGELFF. This chain uses TRBV29-1 with TRBJ2-2; D ambiguous. V lost 8 bases and J lost 6, with 16 bases in between. Germline CDR1 reads SQVTM; CDR2 reads ANQGSEA. The CDR3 is 13 amino acids.